These T cell receptor beta chains were read from a single sample in a study of OX40 agonist ivuxolimab in advanced cancers. Sequenced by immunoSEQ multiplex PCR; TCRdb stores in-frame clones only, minus some. Of around 140,000 clones detected, 85% to 95% appear once; the ten largest clones hold approximately 0.93%. The specimen was CD4+ or CD8+ T cells sorted from blood, collected in a trial of the OX40 agonist ivuxolimab. All receptors come from an adult with an advanced solid tumor such as melanoma, head and neck, liver or kidney cancer. CDR3s include the opening cysteine and the closing phenylalanine or tryptophan. The D gene is left open where the match is weak. Not every row has a clone size; where given, it reads once, few, many or a size class.

d_gene,abundance,j_gene,v_gene,CDR3aa,CDR3nt
-,-,TRBJ1-1,TRBV11-2,CASSQQPNTEAFF,TGTGCCAGCAGTCAACAGCCGAACACTGAAGCTTTCTTT
-,-,TRBJ1-4,TRBV6-6,CASSYARGATNEKLFF,TGTGCCAGCAGTTACGCCAGGGGCGCAACTAATGAAAAACTGTTTTTT
-,-,TRBJ2-5,TRBV7-7,CASSRGSGSQETQYF,TGTGCTAGCAGCCGCGGGTCAGGGAGCCAAGAGACCCAGTACTTC
-,-,TRBJ2-1,TRBV27,CASTSSGPRDYNEQFF,TGTGCCAGCACCTCCTCGGGGCCGCGGGACTACAATGAGCAGTTCTTC
-,-,TRBJ2-2,TRBV1,CTSSQERRRAVGELFF,TGCACCAGCAGCCAAGAGCGCAGAAGGGCTGTCGGGGAGCTGTTTTTT
TRBD2,-,TRBJ2-1,TRBV19,CASMTSGLHLGEQFF,TGTGCCAGTATGACCTCGGGACTACACCTCGGTGAGCAGTTCTTC
-,-,TRBJ1-6,TRBV28,CASSLSLSVAPLHF,TGTGCCAGCAGTTTGTCCCTAAGCGTGGCACCCCTCCACTTT
-,-,TRBJ2-7,TRBV27,CASSLQESSYEQYF,TGTGCCAGCAGTTTACAGGAATCCTCCTACGAGCAGTACTTC
TRBD2,-,TRBJ2-5,TRBV10-1,CASSESQTSGGQETQYF,TGCGCCAGCAGTGAGTCCCAGACTAGCGGGGGGCAAGAGACCCAGTACTTC
-,-,TRBJ2-5,TRBV11-3,CASSRGDRPQETQYF,TGTGCCAGCAGCAGGGGGGACAGACCCCAAGAGACCCAGTACTTC
-,-,TRBJ2-7,TRBV7-2,CASSQVDAGLEQYF,TGTGCCAGCAGTCAAGTAGATGCGGGTCTCGAGCAGTACTTC
-,once,TRBJ2-7,TRBV19,CASSIPARGPYEQYF,TGTGCCAGTAGTATTCCTGCCAGGGGCCCCTACGAGCAGTACTTC
TRBD1,-,TRBJ1-2,TRBV10-2,CASSGTGATYGYTF,TGCGCCAGCAGTGGGACAGGGGCGACCTATGGCTACACCTTC
TRBD2,-,TRBJ2-3,TRBV5-1,CASSSNLAGGTDTQYF,TGCGCCAGCAGCTCGAACCTAGCGGGAGGAACAGATACGCAGTATTTT
-,-,TRBJ1-1,TRBV7-3,CASSLSLHMNTEAFF,TGTGCCAGCAGCTTGAGTCTTCATATGAACACTGAAGCTTTCTTT
-,-,TRBJ2-3,TRBV1,CTSPIAGGPRTDTQYF,TGCACCAGCCCTATAGCGGGGGGGCCGCGCACAGATACGCAGTATTTT
-,-,TRBJ1-2,TRBV27,CASSPQKWGGYTF,TGTGCCAGCAGTCCGCAGAAATGGGGCGGCTACACCTTC
TRBD2,-,TRBJ2-3,TRBV6-5,CASSYGRGGRDTQYF,TGTGCCAGCAGTTACGGGCGGGGGGGCCGTGATACGCAGTATTTT
TRBD1,-,TRBJ1-2,TRBV5-6,CASSALQGNYGYTF,TGTGCCAGCAGCGCCTTACAGGGGAACTATGGCTACACCTTC
TRBD2,-,TRBJ2-7,TRBV27,CASSFASGVSYEQYF,TGTGCCAGCAGTTTCGCTAGCGGGGTATCCTACGAGCAGTACTTC
-,-,TRBJ2-5,TRBV9,CASSVGGRIQETQYF,TGTGCCAGCAGCGTAGGGGGGAGGATTCAGGAGACCCAGTACTTC
TRBD1,-,TRBJ1-4,TRBV5-1,CASSYGTETSKKLFF,TGCGCCAGCAGCTACGGGACAGAGACGTCTAAAAAACTGTTTTTT
-,-,TRBJ2-3,TRBV5-4,CASSLQTTDTQYF,TGTGCCAGCAGCCTCCAGACCACAGATACGCAGTATTTT
-,-,TRBJ1-2,TRBV30,CAWRPRGGLYGYTF,TGTGCCTGGAGGCCCCGGGGGGGGCTCTATGGCTACACCTTC
TRBD2,-,TRBJ2-1,TRBV11-3,CASSLGLAGAYNEQFF,TGTGCCAGCAGCCTCGGACTAGCGGGGGCCTACAATGAGCAGTTCTTC
-,-,TRBJ2-7,TRBV11-2,CASSSRGGASYEQYF,TGTGCCAGCAGCTCCCGGGGCGGGGCCTCCTACGAGCAGTACTTC
TRBD2,-,TRBJ2-3,TRBV18,CASSPASGRAGGTDTQYF,TGTGCCAGCTCACCAGCTAGCGGGAGGGCCGGAGGCACAGATACGCAGTATTTT
-,-,TRBJ2-6,TRBV14,CASSLRRGANVLTF,TGTGCCAGCAGCCTCAGGCGGGGGGCCAACGTCCTGACTTTC
TRBD1,-,TRBJ1-5,TRBV15,CATSRRDGQGDYSNQPQHF,TGTGCCACCAGCAGAAGAGATGGGCAGGGGGATTATAGCAATCAGCCCCAGCATTTT
-,-,TRBJ1-2,TRBV6-4,CASSSRAGYGYTF,TGTGCCAGCAGTAGCAGGGCGGGATACGGCTACACCTTC
TRBD2,-,TRBJ2-7,TRBV28,CASRPYSGDGYEQYF,TGTGCCAGCAGACCTTATAGCGGGGACGGGTACGAGCAGTACTTC
-,-,TRBJ1-5,TRBV7-9,CASSFSGDQPQHF,TGTGCCAGCAGCTTTTCCGGGGATCAGCCCCAGCATTTT
TRBD2,-,TRBJ2-3,TRBV7-6,CASSLAGGDTQYF,TGTGCCAGCAGCTTAGCGGGGGGGGATACGCAGTATTTT
-,-,TRBJ2-7,TRBV10-3,CAISESPSMYEQYF,TGTGCCATCAGTGAGTCCCCTAGTATGTACGAGCAGTACTTC
-,-,TRBJ1-6,TRBV10-3,CAISESTVDSPLHF,TGTGCCATCAGTGAGTCCACCGTGGATTCACCCCTCCACTTT
-,once,TRBJ2-2,TRBV12-5,CASGLSPTAYTGELFF,TGTGCTAGTGGTTTGAGCCCCACAGCATACACCGGGGAGCTGTTTTTT
TRBD1,few,TRBJ2-5,TRBV4-2,CASSQDTDRAQYF,TGTGCCAGCAGCCAAGATACGGACAGGGCCCAGTACTTC
TRBD2,-,TRBJ2-3,TRBV4-2,CASSRELAVQGTQYF,TGTGCCAGCAGCCGCGAACTAGCGGTTCAGGGAACGCAGTATTTT
-,-,TRBJ2-7,TRBV7-3,CASSPGLISYEQYF,TGTGCCAGCAGCCCGGGACTGATCTCCTACGAGCAGTACTTC
TRBD1,-,TRBJ1-1,TRBV5-6,CASTPDRVNTEAFF,TGTGCCAGCACCCCCGACAGGGTGAACACTGAAGCTTTCTTT
-,-,TRBJ2-1,TRBV7-7,CASSHAGTRNNEQFF,TGTGCTAGCAGCCACGCGGGGACTCGAAACAATGAGCAGTTCTTC
-,-,TRBJ2-7,TRBV5-1,CASSPDSGARRHSPYF,TGCGCCAGCAGCCCTGATTCCGGGGCCCGCCGACACTCTCCTTACTTC
-,-,TRBJ1-2,TRBV10-2,CASSESMFQTLTAFYGYTF,TGCGCCAGCAGTGAGTCGATGTTTCAAACCCTGACAGCCTTCTATGGCTACACCTTC
-,-,TRBJ1-2,TRBV5-1,CASSFGGDYGYTF,TGCGCCAGCAGCTTCGGAGGCGACTATGGCTACACCTTC
-,-,TRBJ1-1,TRBV30,CAWKGWVMGTEAFF,TGTGCCTGGAAAGGATGGGTAATGGGCACTGAAGCTTTCTTT
-,-,TRBJ1-1,TRBV11-3,CASSLGPNTEAFF,TGTGCCAGCAGCTTAGGTCCGAACACTGAAGCTTTCTTT
-,-,TRBJ2-1,TRBV11-1,CASSLGGGRSYNEQFF,TGTGCCAGCAGCTTAGGAGGCGGACGCTCCTACAATGAGCAGTTCTTC
-,-,TRBJ2-1,TRBV28,CASSFWPPGDEQFF,TGTGCCAGCAGTTTCTGGCCCCCCGGGGATGAGCAGTTCTTC
-,-,TRBJ2-2,TRBV11-3,CASSLGGVTGELFF,TGTGCCAGCAGCTTGGGCGGGGTTACCGGGGAGCTGTTTTTT
-,-,TRBJ2-4,TRBV18,CASSPSRDLNIQYF,TGTGCCAGCTCACCCAGCCGGGACCTAAACATTCAGTACTTC
-,-,TRBJ2-1,TRBV7-2,CASSPGLGGHNEQFF,TGTGCCAGCAGCCCGGGACTGGGGGGGCACAATGAGCAGTTCTTC
TRBD1,once,TRBJ1-2,TRBV7-9,CASSLSPGGVNYGYTF,TGTGCCAGCAGCTTATCCCCAGGGGGCGTGAACTATGGCTACACCTTC
-,-,TRBJ1-1,TRBV28,CASSLGGRLNTEAFF,TGTGCCAGCAGTTTGGGGGGGCGCCTGAACACTGAAGCTTTCTTT
TRBD2,-,TRBJ2-7,TRBV6-5,CASNPGLAYSYEQYF,TGTGCCAGCAATCCGGGACTAGCGTACTCCTACGAGCAGTACTTC
-,-,TRBJ1-2,TRBV28,CASSSPADYYGYTF,TGTGCCAGCAGTTCCCCGGCGGACTACTATGGCTACACCTTC
TRBD1,-,TRBJ1-2,TRBV5-6,CASSQPTGVYGYTF,TGTGCCAGCAGCCAACCGACAGGGGTCTATGGCTACACCTTC
-,-,TRBJ1-1,TRBV7-3,CASSSAGRDTEAFF,TGTGCCAGCAGCTCCGCAGGGAGGGACACTGAAGCTTTCTTT
TRBD1,-,TRBJ1-6,TRBV7-9,CASSPPTGHSYNSPLHF,TGTGCCAGCAGCCCCCCGACAGGGCACTCCTATAATTCACCCCTCCACTTT
-,-,TRBJ2-3,TRBV6-6,CASSYGSGGTDTQYF,TGTGCCAGCAGTTACGGGTCTGGCGGCACAGATACGCAGTATTTT
-,-,TRBJ2-2,TRBV7-8,CASSLEVSETGELFF,TGTGCCAGCAGCTTAGAGGTGTCAGAGACCGGGGAGCTGTTTTTT